A single sample gave rise to the 27 T cell receptor beta chains below, sequenced in a study of blood T cell repertoires in COVID-19. Sequenced by immunoSEQ multiplex PCR; TCRdb stores in-frame clones only, minus some. This table has some 200,000 clones, approximately 86% appearing once. Input material: PBMCs or T cells enriched from blood (not recorded which). These TCRs come from a woman aged 55-75 years with acute COVID-19.

V usage is TRBV5-1 and J usage is TRBJ2-2; 8 nucleotides line up with TRBD2. V trimming: 2 bases; J trimming: 3 bases; junction bases outside the gene matches: 6. Looked up from germline, CDR1 is SGHRS and CDR2 is YFSETQ. This CDR3 comprises 16 residues. The CDR3 loop reads CASSLIAGMDTGELFF. The CDR3 DNA reads as TGCGCCAGCAGCTTAATAGCGGGGATGGACACCGGGGAGCTGTTTTTT.

The CDR3 region is CASSQRHGVYGYTF. Written as DNA, the CDR3 is TGTGCCAGCAGCCAACGACACGGCGTCTATGGCTACACCTTC. The rearrangement links TRBV3-1 (or the pseudogene TRBV3-2) to TRBJ1-2; no clear D gene. With 2 bases removed from V and 4 bases from J, the gap between germline ends came to 11 bases. The germline CDR1 and CDR2 sequences are LGHDT and YNNKEL (reference sequence). This CDR3 comprises 14 residues.

The genes are TRBV5-5 and TRBJ2-1, with D perhaps matching TRBD1 (6 bases). Germline CDR1 SGHKS, CDR2 YYEKEE (reference sequence). The CDR3 consists of 19 residues. V lost 1 base and J lost 0, with 20 bases in between. The CDR3 loop is CASSLFPDTRTASYNEQFF. CDR3 DNA: TGTGCCAGCAGCTTGTTTCCCGATACCCGGACAGCCTCCTACAATGAGCAGTTCTTC. The full variable domain, in which reference TRBV5-5 and TRBJ2-1 provide the parts outside the CDR3, is DAGVTQSPTHLIKTRGQQVTLRCSPISGHKSVSWYQQVLGQGPQFIFQYYEKEERGRGNFPDRFSARQFPNYSSELNVNALLLGDSALYLCASSLFPDTRTASYNEQFFGPGTRLTVL.

This chain connects TRBV10-1 to TRBJ2-5; D not resolved. Trimming took 3 bases from V and 5 from J, leaving 10 bases between them. The germline gives CDR1 WNHNN, CDR2 SYGVQD (reference sequence). The CDR3 has 13 residues. DNA for the CDR3: TGCGCCAGCAGTGATAATATGAGGGAGACCCAGTACTTC. Protein sequence: CASSDNMRETQYF.

For the CDR3, the DNA is TGTGCCAGCAGAGGGACAGGGTATCAGCCCCAGCATTTT. This gives the protein CASRGTGYQPQHF. The chain employs TRBV2 and TRBJ1-5; 9 bases fit TRBD1. The germline V gene encodes CDR1 SNHLY and CDR2 FYNNEI. J lost 5 bases, V lost 6 bases, and 2 bases had no gene match. CDR3 length: 13 residues.

This clone was seen only a few times. The chain carries TRBV7-9 and TRBJ1-2; D gene unclear. V was clipped by 5 bases and J by 8 bases, with 9 bases between them. This CDR3 is 11 amino acids long. The germline gives CDR1 SEHNR, CDR2 FQNEAQ (reference sequence). The DNA of the CDR3 is TGTGCCAGCAGCCAATCTGAGGGCTACACCTTC. It specifies CASSQSEGYTF.

The J gene is TRBJ2-3, the V gene TRBV5-1, with D possibly matching TRBD1 (5 bases). Deletions cut 4 bases from V and 0 bases from J, with 12 bases between. Germline V CDR1 and CDR2: SGHRS, YFSETQ. This CDR3 comprises 15 residues. The CDR3 region is CASSPQAPSTDTQYF. For the CDR3, the DNA is TGCGCCAGCAGCCCACAGGCTCCTAGCACAGATACGCAGTATTTT. Drawing the rest from reference TRBV5-1 and TRBJ2-3, the complete variable domain is KAGVTQTPRYLIKTRGQQVTLSCSPISGHRSVSWYQQTPGQGLQFLFEYFSETQRNKGNFPGRFSGRQFSNSRSEMNVSTLELGDSALYLCASSPQAPSTDTQYFGPGTRLTVL.

The chain carries TRBV12-5 and TRBJ1-1, with D perhaps TRBD1 (6 bases). Trimming removed 1 base from V and 5 bases from J, with 11 bases in between. Germline CDR1 and CDR2: LGHNT and FRNRAP. This CDR3 contains 14 residues. This CDR3 is CASGLDRAETEAFF. The CDR3 DNA sequence: TGTGCTAGTGGTTTGGACAGGGCTGAGACTGAAGCTTTCTTT.

The J gene is TRBJ1-2, the V gene TRBV4-1; TRBD1 might be the D (5 bases). From germline, CDR1 is MGHRA and CDR2 YSYEKL. V was clipped by 6 bases and J by 5 bases, with 16 bases between them. The CDR3 length is 14 residues. CDR3 loop: CASSDVGGGYGYTF. In DNA form, the CDR3 reads TGCGCCAGCAGTGACGTGGGGGGGGGATATGGCTACACCTTC.

This chain links TRBV14 with TRBJ2-5; D is unresolved. CDR3 length: 15 amino acids. Germline CDR1 and CDR2: SGHDN and FVKESK. Trimming cost V 4 bases and J 3 bases, with 15 bases left between them. CDR3 DNA: TGTGCCAGCAGCCTTTCTTATGACATTAAAGAGACCCAGTACTTC. This sequence encodes CASSLSYDIKETQYF.

The chain combines TRBV30 with TRBJ1-6; D might be TRBD1 (6 bases). Between the trimmed V and J ends, which lost 1 base and 7 bases, there was a span of 8 bases. The CDR3 consists of 13 residues. Looked up from germline, CDR1 is GTSNPN and CDR2 is SVGIG (reference sequence). The CDR3 DNA reads as TGTGCCTGGAGTGGGACAGACAATTCACCCCTCCACTTT. It is translated as CAWSGTDNSPLHF.

The rearrangement links TRBV29-1 to TRBJ1-4; TRBD1 aligns across 9 bases. Germline loops: CDR1 SQVTM, CDR2 ANQGSEA. The CDR3 has 14 amino acids. The trim removed 6 bases at V and 1 base at J, leaving 3 bases unmatched. CDR3 sequence: CSVQGAETNEKLFF. As DNA, the CDR3 is TGCAGCGTACAGGGGGCGGAAACTAATGAAAAACTGTTTTTT.

The chain couples TRBV6-5 to TRBJ2-7, with 7 bases identical to TRBD1. CDR1 is MNHEY and CDR2 is SVGAGI in the germline V gene. V shed 6 bases and J 0 bases; nucleotides not matched to a gene: 8. The CDR3 has 15 amino acids. For the CDR3, the DNA is TGTGCCAGCAGACCCGGACAGGAAAGCTCCTACGAGCAGTACGTC. Its protein product is CASRPGQESSYEQYV.

A few counts support this clone. The rearrangement joins TRBV29-1 to TRBJ2-3; 7 bases match TRBD2. The V and J ends lost 3 bases and 4 bases, in that order; junction bases with no gene match: 7. This CDR3 has 14 residues. Germline V gene data show CDR1 as SQVTM and CDR2 as ANQGSEA. The CDR3 region is CSVDQGGVADTQYF. The CDR3, as DNA: TGCAGCGTTGATCAGGGAGGGGTCGCAGATACGCAGTATTTT.

The V gene is TRBV21-1, the J gene TRBJ2-7; the table names TRBD2, a call not compared with the DNA. TRBV21-1 is listed as a pseudogene. The CDR3 covers 14 residues. In DNA, the CDR3 is TGTGCCAGCAGCAGATCCCCCCCAGCGTACGGGCAGTACTTC. Translation: CASSRSPPAYGQYF.

The chain is built from TRBV12-3 or TRBV12-4 and TRBJ1-1, with a possible D match to TRBD1 (5 bases). There are 12 residues in the CDR3. The ends were cut back, 2 bases at V and 5 bases at J, with 6 bases in the middle. The CDR3 sequence is CASSLRGTEAFF. Here the CDR3 DNA reads TGTGCCAGCAGTTTACGGGGGACTGAAGCTTTCTTT.

The gene calls are TRBV11-2 and TRBJ2-7; D is unresolved. The CDR3 extends over 12 amino acids. Germline assignment: CDR1 SGHAT and CDR2 FQNNGV. Trimming cost V 5 bases and J 7 bases, with 12 bases left between them. CDR3 sequence reads: CASSLPPSEQYV. The CDR3 region has the DNA TGTGCCAGCAGCCTCCCTCCTTCGGAGCAGTACGTC.

This clone was seen only once. V gene TRBV23-1 combines with J gene TRBJ2-2; unclear D gene. TRBV23-1 is known as an ORF, though its function is uncertain. The CDR3 loop spans 15 amino acids. V gave up 4 bases and J gave up 1 base, with 10 bases separating them. CDR3 sequence: CASSRPRRNTGELFF. In DNA form, the CDR3 reads TGCGCCAGCAGTCGTCCTCGGAGGAACACCGGGGAGCTGTTTTTT.

CDR3 DNA sequence: TGTGCCAGCAGCCAAGATGACGCGGGAGGCGAGCAGTTCTTC. The encoded protein is CASSQDDAGGEQFF. The chain joins TRBV4-2 to TRBJ2-1; 8 bases line up with TRBD2. In germline, CDR1 is LGHNA, CDR2 YNFKEQ. The CDR3 is made up of 14 amino acids. Trimming cost V 0 bases and J 10 bases; bases outside gene matches: 5.

The CDR3 nucleotides read TGTGCCAGCAGCTTCACGGCATACGAGTTGGAGAAAGCTTTCTTT. Protein product: CASSFTAYELEKAFF. The V call is TRBV7-2, the J call TRBJ1-1; D not certain. The CDR3 is 15 amino acids. The ends were cut back, 3 bases at V and 9 bases at J, with 20 bases in the middle. From germline, CDR1 is SGHTA and CDR2 FQGNSA.

This clone came up once. The V and J genes are TRBV3-1 (or the pseudogene TRBV3-2) and TRBJ2-2; D is undetermined. CDR3 size: 12 residues. Germline CDR1 LGHDT, CDR2 YNNKEL (reference sequence). The V gene lost 7 bases and the J gene lost 3 bases, with 6 bases spanning the gap. For the CDR3, the DNA is TGTGCCAGCACTCCGGACACCGGGGAGCTGTTTTTT. It yields the protein CASTPDTGELFF.

The rearrangement uses TRBV4-2 and TRBJ2-7; 11 positions agree with TRBD2. The CDR3 length is 15 residues. Germline lookup yields CDR1 LGHNA and CDR2 YNFKEQ. The V segment lost 0 bases and the J segment 3 bases; nucleotides outside the gene matches: 1. CDR3 in DNA: TGTGCCAGCAGCCAAGAACTAGCGGGAGTCTACGAGCAGTACTTC. This encodes CASSQELAGVYEQYF.

The CDR3 loop reads CAISDQGASTDTQYF. As DNA, the CDR3 is TGTGCCATCAGTGACCAGGGGGCGAGTACAGATACGCAGTATTTT. V gene TRBV10-3 combines with J gene TRBJ2-3; 8 positions match TRBD1. Germline loops: CDR1 ENHRY, CDR2 SYGVKD. The CDR3 has 15 residues. Losses at the gene ends were 3 bases for V and 3 bases for J; bases not matched to a gene: 5.

The genes are TRBV9 and TRBJ1-2; a possible D gene is TRBD1 (6 bases). Looked up from germline, CDR1 is SGDLS and CDR2 is YYNGEE. V lost 4 bases and J 7 bases, leaving 20 bases between the germline ends. The CDR3 runs 15 residues. The CDR3 nucleotides are TGTGCCAGCAGCCCAACATCGGAGGGAGGGGGTGGCTACACCTTC. Amino acid sequence: CASSPTSEGGGGYTF.

Here the CDR3 reads CASSFLLRNTIYF. In DNA, the CDR3 is TGTGCCAGCAGTTTTCTATTGCGGAACACCATATATTTT. The V and J genes are TRBV6-2 or TRBV6-3 and TRBJ1-3; D unclear. Germline lookup yields CDR1 MNHEY and CDR2 SVGEGT. The CDR3 consists of 13 residues. Trimming left V 4 bases short and J 7 bases short, with 11 bases between.

The CDR3 region has the DNA TGTGCCAACTCTAGCGGGGGGGCCGGAGGAGAGACCCAGTACTTC. It translates to CANSSGGAGGETQYF. This rearrangement joins TRBV2 to TRBJ2-5; TRBD2 matches at 12 bases. V shed 10 bases, J shed 4 bases, and the junction held 10 bases outside the gene matches. Germline CDR1 reads SNHLY; CDR2 reads FYNNEI. The CDR3 is 15 residues long.

V usage is TRBV7-9 and J usage is TRBJ1-1, with a weak D call TRBD1 (5 bases). Germline values: CDR1 SEHNR, CDR2 FQNEAQ (reference sequence). The V and J ends lost 3 bases and 11 bases respectively, with 19 bases between them. This CDR3 has 14 amino acids. The CDR3 loop is CASSLDAGPFAAFF. DNA of the CDR3: TGTGCCAGCAGCTTGGATGCGGGGCCCTTCGCGGCTTTCTTT.